The 18 T cell receptor beta chains presented below share a single source sample, sequenced in a study of vaccination effects on CD4 cells after COVID-19. Once cultured for roughly 10 days, the cells underwent separation to obtain CD4+ T cells. Here immunoSEQ multiplex PCR was the method, and the copy in TCRdb shows in-frame clones only, minus some. The sample includes 50,000 to 60,000 clones, 60% to 85% seen only once; the top ten take approximately 3%. No cognate antigen is known for these TCRs. The sequences come from CD4+ T cells from PBMCs cultured without peptide, collected before COVID-19 vaccination. The receptors originated from a human donor who received a COVID-19 vaccine.

The rearrangement joins TRBV7-3 to TRBJ2-1; TRBD2 agrees at 12 bases. The CDR3 is 13 amino acids. Germline CDR1 reads SGHTA; CDR2 reads FQGTGA. Unmatched junction bases numbered 5, after V lost 2 bases and J lost 15 bases. The CDR3 protein is CASSLGSSGGAFF. Here the CDR3 DNA reads TGTGCCAGCAGCTTAGGATCTAGCGGGGGGGCGTTCTTC.

The chain is built from TRBV18 and TRBJ2-7; a weak D match, TRBD2 (5 bases). The CDR3 length is 13 residues. Germline V gives CDR1 KGHSH, CDR2 LQKENI. V was cut by 2 bases and J by 6 bases, with 11 bases left in between. CDR3 residues: CASSPAPEGEQYV. CDR3 nucleotides: TGTGCCAGCTCACCAGCTCCAGAGGGCGAGCAGTACGTC.

This chain uses TRBV2 with TRBJ2-1, with TRBD2 identical over 11 bases. CDR1 SNHLY and CDR2 FYNNEI come from the germline V gene. The CDR3 totals 16 residues. The ends lost 8 bases at V and 9 bases at J; junction bases unmatched: 15. The CDR3 bases are TGTGCCAGCCACTCTCTAGGTAGCGGGGGGGCGAGTGAGCAGTTCTTC. Its protein product is CASHSLGSGGASEQFF.

This chain links TRBV15 with TRBJ2-7; D is ambiguous. The V gene lost 0 bases and the J gene lost 4 bases, with 10 bases spanning the gap. CDR1 LNHNV and CDR2 YYDKDF come from the germline V gene (reference sequence). The CDR3 contains 14 residues. The DNA of the CDR3 is TGTGCCACCAGCAGAGACCCGACGGAGTACGAGCAGTACGTC. Translating it yields CATSRDPTEYEQYV.

In nucleotides, the CDR3 is TGTGCCAGCAGTGATTTCGAAACAGGGCTATTCGGTAAATACGAGCAGTACGTC. Its translation: CASSDFETGLFGKYEQYV. V gene TRBV25-1 combines with J gene TRBJ2-7; TRBD1 is a possible D gene (6 bases). The CDR3 has 18 residues. The V gene's germline CDR1 is MGHDK and CDR2 SYGVNS. V dropped 3 bases and J dropped 4 bases, with 25 bases sitting between them.

The gene calls are TRBV19 and TRBJ2-2; 9 bases match TRBD2. CDR1 LNHDA and CDR2 SQIVND come from the germline V gene (reference sequence). The CDR3 loop spans 17 amino acids. V dropped 7 bases and J dropped 2; count of bases not matched to a gene: 11. The CDR3 DNA reads TGTGCCAGTATTCGGGTGGCGGGGGGGTTTAACACCGGGGAGCTGTTTTTT. Its protein is CASIRVAGGFNTGELFF. Together with reference TRBV19 and TRBJ2-2, the CDR3 gives the full variable domain: DGGITQSPKYLFRKEGQNVTLSCEQNLNHDAMYWYRQDPGQGLRLIYYSQIVNDFQKGDIAEGYSVSREKKESFPLTVTSAQKNPTAFYLCASIRVAGGFNTGELFFGEGSRLTVL.

The table lists this clone with a count of one. The chain is built from TRBV5-1 and TRBJ1-3; 8 nucleotides line up with TRBD1. Germline CDR1 and CDR2: SGHRS and YFSETQ. V dropped 2 bases and J dropped 0; count of bases not matched to a gene: 7. CDR3 size: 17 residues. CDR3 bases: TGCGCCAGCAGCTTCCACGGACAGGGCGACTCTGGAAACACCATATATTTT. It translates to CASSFHGQGDSGNTIYF.

The chain links TRBV12-5 to TRBJ2-5, with D uncertain. There are 19 residues in the CDR3. Trimming shortened V by 0 bases and J by 2 bases, and 22 bases separated the two germline ends. The germline V gene encodes CDR1 LGHNT and CDR2 FRNRAP. The chain's CDR3 is CASGLVPDGQAAPQETQYF. The CDR3 DNA sequence: TGTGCTAGTGGTTTGGTCCCCGACGGGCAGGCGGCGCCTCAAGAGACCCAGTACTTC.

This sequence joins TRBV6-2 or TRBV6-3 and TRBJ1-2, with unresolved D. The CDR3 spans 15 residues. V was pared by 5 bases and J by 4 bases, with 17 bases between. Per the germline V gene, CDR1 is MNHEY and CDR2 is SVGEGT. CDR3 in amino acids: CASSPRGGSGYGYTF. The CDR3 nucleotides read TGTGCCAGCAGTCCCCGGGGAGGGAGCGGCTATGGCTACACCTTC.

The CDR3 nucleotides read TGTGCCAGAATTATCGACAGCACGACAAACACCTACGAGCAGTACGTC. This codes for CARIIDSTTNTYEQYV. The chain is built from TRBV19 and TRBJ2-7, with a possible D match to TRBD1 (5 bases). Trimming removed 9 bases from V and 2 bases from J, with 23 bases in between. Germline lookup yields CDR1 LNHDA and CDR2 SQIVND (reference sequence). The CDR3 is made up of 16 amino acids.

The rearrangement links TRBV4-2 to TRBJ2-7, with 13 positions matching TRBD2. The CDR3 spans 16 residues. The ends lost 1 base at V and 6 bases at J; junction bases unmatched: 6. CDR1 and CDR2 from the germline V gene are LGHNA and YNFKEQ. The CDR3 DNA is TGTGCCAGCAGCCAAGTCGGGACTAGCGGGACACCCGAGCAGTACGTC. Residues: CASSQVGTSGTPEQYV.

The chain is built from TRBV11-3 and TRBJ2-7, with a weak D call TRBD1 (6 bases). Germline CDR1 SGHNT, CDR2 YENEEA. V lost 5 bases to trimming and J lost 0 bases, with 17 bases between them. The CDR3 runs 16 residues. The CDR3 region is CASSQGWQGSSYEQYV. CDR3 sequence (DNA): TGTGCCAGCAGCCAGGGGTGGCAGGGGAGCTCCTACGAGCAGTACGTC.

CDR3 protein: CASSPSGGEETQYF. CDR3 in DNA: TGTGCCAGCTCACCAAGCGGGGGTGAAGAGACCCAGTACTTC. The V and J genes are TRBV18 and TRBJ2-5, with 8 bases that match TRBD2. Germline V gene lookup returns CDR1 KGHSH and CDR2 LQKENI. V dropped 2 bases and J dropped 3; count of bases not matched to a gene: 2. The CDR3 extends over 14 amino acids. The variable domain in full, with the rest retrieved from reference TRBV18 and TRBJ2-5, is NAGVMQNPRHLVRRRGQEARLRCSPMKGHSHVYWYRQLPEEGLKFMVYLQKENIIDESGMPKERFSAEFPKEGPSILRIQQVVRGDSAAYFCASSPSGGEETQYFGPGTRLLVL.

This chain connects TRBV2 to TRBJ1-5; D gene unclear. The germline V gene encodes CDR1 SNHLY and CDR2 FYNNEI. The CDR3 loop spans 14 amino acids. The V gene lost 3 bases and the J gene lost 0 bases, with 6 bases spanning the gap. CDR3 sequence reads: CASSDKNSNQPQHF. For the CDR3, the DNA is TGTGCCAGCAGTGACAAAAATAGCAATCAGCCCCAGCATTTT.

The chain carries TRBV7-9 and TRBJ2-3; a possible D gene is TRBD1 (6 bases). Between the trimmed V and J ends, which lost 3 bases and 4 bases, there was a span of 11 bases. Germline-derived CDR1 and CDR2 are SEHNR and FQNEAQ (reference sequence). The CDR3 runs to 14 residues. CDR3 sequence (DNA): TGTGCCAGCAGCTTGCAACAGGGAGCAGATACGCAGTATTTT. It encodes CASSLQQGADTQYF.

There are a few counts of this clone. The rearrangement uses TRBV5-1 and TRBJ2-1; TRBD1 or TRBD2 may be the D gene (5 bases each). The CDR3 contains 14 residues. CDR1 is SGHRS and CDR2 is YFSETQ in the germline V gene. Trimming removed 3 bases at V and 2 bases at J, with 9 bases between. The CDR3 sequence: CASSSQGPYNEQFF. CDR3 in DNA: TGCGCCAGCAGCTCCCAGGGACCCTACAATGAGCAGTTCTTC.

This clone showed up just a few times. V and J are TRBV6-6 and TRBJ2-2, with a tentative D call TRBD2 (5 bases). CDR1 is MNHNY, CDR2 SVGAGI, per germline (reference sequence). The CDR3 sequence is 16 residues long. V was clipped by 0 bases and J by 7 bases, with 15 bases between them. As DNA, the CDR3 is TGTGCCAGCAGTTACTCAAAGGCGGGTGGCAGCGGGGAGCTGTTTTTT. Residues: CASSYSKAGGSGELFF.

The gene calls are TRBV19 and TRBJ1-2, with D possibly TRBD1 on 5 matching bases. From germline, CDR1 is LNHDA and CDR2 SQIVND (reference sequence). There are 13 residues in the CDR3. Trimming removed 4 bases at V and 2 bases at J, with 8 bases between. This chain's CDR3 is CASSTTVNYGYTF. In DNA, the CDR3 is TGTGCCAGTAGTACGACAGTGAACTATGGCTACACCTTC.